In its sample, the clone carrying this T cell receptor beta chain was seen many times. Its antigen is unidentified. This record belongs to a study of CD8 T cells in ankylosing spondylitis. General study results and limits: For ankylosing spondylitis blood, a TCR beta motif of under 10 highly homologous variants appeared characteristic. CD8+ by phenotype, disease-linked clones were relatively rare in peripheral blood. Reportedly, significant enrichment of disease-linked clones occurred in matched ankylosing spondylitis synovial fluid.

5'-RACE, quantitative and with molecular barcodes, yielded the TCR beta libraries. TCRdb re-called the 5' RACE reads with MiXCR, one entry per CDR3 protein. The data hold 85,000 to 100,000 distinct CDR3 sequences, with roughly 8.3% observed a single time. The sample was blood, either unsorted or a sorted T cell fraction (not recorded which). The clonotype was recovered from a male donor with ankylosing spondylitis or in good health (not recorded which).

DNA of the CDR3: TGCGCCAGCAGCTTGGAGTGGTTAGGGACAGGCGACGTCCTGACTTTC. Translated: CASSLEWLGTGDVLTF. J is TRBJ2-6 and V is TRBV5-1, with 8 bases fitting TRBD1. With 0 bases clipped from V and 11 bases from J, the junction kept 10 bases outside the gene matches. CDR1 is SGHRS, CDR2 YFSETQ, per germline. The CDR3 is made up of 16 amino acids.